Reported below is one T cell receptor beta chain. The sample is drawn from a study of blood T cell repertoires in COVID-19. Study-level information: The United States, Italy and Spain were the sources of the acute and convalescent COVID-19 samples. T cells, B-cell-depleted T cells, or PBMCs supplied cDNA or gDNA.

V was pared by 2 bases and J by 0 bases, with 8 bases between. The CDR3 loop spans 15 amino acids. In germline, CDR1 is SGHRS, CDR2 YFSETQ. In the original analysis: The assay estimated nucleated cells by amplifying reference gene primers. Data came from immunoSEQ multiplex PCR; TCRdb stores just in-frame clones and leaves some out. V, J and clone size reflect that table, while D and trimming were determined from the DNA. The top ten hold 15% of the sample, which has 65,000 to 75,000 clones, about 80% seen once. The chain couples TRBV5-1 to TRBJ1-4; D is perhaps TRBD1 (6 bases). This TCR was sampled from a human donor in a cohort sampled during active COVID-19. The sample consisted of peripheral blood. DNA for the CDR3: TGCGCCAGCAGCTTAACAGGGTCAACTAATGAAAAACTGTTTTTT. This gives the protein CASSLTGSTNEKLFF.